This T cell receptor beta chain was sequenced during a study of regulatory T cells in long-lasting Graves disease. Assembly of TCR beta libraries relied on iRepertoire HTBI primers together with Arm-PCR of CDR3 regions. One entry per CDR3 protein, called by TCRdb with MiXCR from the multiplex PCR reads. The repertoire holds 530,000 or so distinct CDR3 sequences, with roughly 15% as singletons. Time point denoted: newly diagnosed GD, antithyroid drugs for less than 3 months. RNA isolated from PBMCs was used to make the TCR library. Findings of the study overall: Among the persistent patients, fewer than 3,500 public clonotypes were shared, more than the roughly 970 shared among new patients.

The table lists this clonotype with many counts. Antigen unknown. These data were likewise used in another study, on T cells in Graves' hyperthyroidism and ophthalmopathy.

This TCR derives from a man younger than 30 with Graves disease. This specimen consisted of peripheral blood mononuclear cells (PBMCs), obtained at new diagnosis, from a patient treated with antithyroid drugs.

CDR3 in amino acids: CSAISRVKYEQYF. The CDR3 nucleotides read TGCAGTGCTATCTCCAGGGTAAAGTACGAGCAGTACTTC. The gene calls are TRBV20-1 and TRBJ2-7; perhaps TRBD1 as D (5 bases). V was cut by 4 bases and J by 4 bases, with 14 bases left in between. The germline CDR1 and CDR2 sequences are DFQATT and SNEGSKA (reference sequence). This CDR3 spans 13 amino acids.